This T cell receptor (beta chain) emerged from a study of shared clonotypes between healthy human individuals. CD45RO-negative, CCR7-selected cells formed the naive CD8 fraction, which excluded terminally differentiated effector memory CD45RA+ cells. Assay used: immunoSEQ multiplex PCR; TCRdb lists only in-frame clones, some missing. This table holds about 2,200,000 clones, 85% to 95% found once. V was cut by 0 bases and J by 4 bases, with 9 bases left in between. Germline CDR1 is MNHEY and CDR2 is SVGAGI. This CDR3 comprises 14 residues. As to this clone: Other DNA sequences in this sample translate to the same CDR3.

Sequenced input: naive CD8+ T cells from PBMCs. The chain joins TRBV6-5 to TRBJ1-2; possible D gene TRBD1, 6 bases. This receptor was obtained from a man between 18 and 35 years old in good health. Some clones in this sample may be carry-over from other donors' samples. Here the CDR3 reads CASSYSGGPYGYTF. DNA for the CDR3: TGTGCCAGCAGTTACTCCGGGGGGCCCTATGGCTACACCTTC.